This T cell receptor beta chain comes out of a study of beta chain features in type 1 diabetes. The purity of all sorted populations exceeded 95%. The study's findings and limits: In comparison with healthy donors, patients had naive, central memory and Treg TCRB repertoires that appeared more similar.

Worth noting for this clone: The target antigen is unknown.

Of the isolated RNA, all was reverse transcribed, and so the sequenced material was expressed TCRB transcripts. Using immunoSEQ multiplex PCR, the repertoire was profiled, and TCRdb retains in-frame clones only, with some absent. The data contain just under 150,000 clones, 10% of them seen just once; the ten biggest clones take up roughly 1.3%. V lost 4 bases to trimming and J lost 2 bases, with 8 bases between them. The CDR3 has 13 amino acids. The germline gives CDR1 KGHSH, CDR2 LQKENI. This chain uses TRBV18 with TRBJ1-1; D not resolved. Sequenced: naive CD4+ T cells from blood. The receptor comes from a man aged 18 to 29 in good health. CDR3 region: CASSQNSNTEAFF. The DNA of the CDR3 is TGTGCCAGCTCACAGAACAGTAACACTGAAGCTTTCTTT. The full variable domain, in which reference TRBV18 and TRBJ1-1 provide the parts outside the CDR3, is NAGVMQNPRHLVRRRGQEARLRCSPMKGHSHVYWYRQLPEEGLKFMVYLQKENIIDESGMPKERFSAEFPKEGPSILRIQQVVRGDSAAYFCASSQNSNTEAFFGQGTRLTVV.